This T cell receptor beta chain was documented in a study of cytomegalovirus exposure and HLA in healthy donors. Broader study findings: Cytomegalovirus-associated status was assigned to some 180 TCR beta chains. The majority of TCR sequences were rare, yet some public TCRs appeared in many donors.

Points on this clone: Its target is not known.

The data were produced by immunoSEQ multiplex PCR, yet TCRdb's version contains in-frame clones alone and is incomplete. The sample includes under 200,000 clones, around nine tenths of them seen just once. Trimming took off 5 bases at V and 8 bases at J, with 13 bases between the two ends. This CDR3 has 13 amino acids. The germline V gene encodes CDR1 SGHRS and CDR2 YFSETQ. The sequencing input was PBMCs. The rearrangement links TRBV5-1 to TRBJ1-4; D uncertain. This clonotype was sampled from a woman in her late teens or twenties in good health and CMV-seronegative. The CDR3 nucleotides read TGCGCCAGCAGGGAGAGGGTCGAGGAAAAACTGTTTTTT. Amino acid sequence: CASRERVEEKLFF.